Listed below are T cell receptor beta chains from one sample, sequenced in a study of blood T cell repertoires in COVID-19. Data came from immunoSEQ multiplex PCR; TCRdb stores just in-frame clones and leaves some out. Counted here are about 240,000 clones, 85% occurring once; the ten biggest clones make up around 6.4%. Sample: peripheral blood. These TCRs come from a woman aged 55-69 years with active or convalescent COVID-19. Both conserved end residues are part of each CDR3. The D gene is left open where the match is weak. Clone size is stated in some rows and not others, as once, few, many or a class when expanded.

j_gene: TRBJ2-2; abundance: -; v_gene: TRBV11-2; d_gene: -; CDR3aa: CASSLVRSNTGELFF; CDR3nt: TGTGCCAGCAGCTTAGTCCGGTCGAACACCGGGGAGCTGTTTTTT
j_gene: TRBJ2-1; abundance: -; v_gene: TRBV3-1/TRBV3-2; d_gene: TRBD2; CDR3aa: CASSQDLLAGAYNEQFF; CDR3nt: TGTGCCAGCAGCCAAGATTTACTAGCGGGAGCCTACAATGAGCAGTTCTTC
j_gene: TRBJ1-6; abundance: -; v_gene: TRBV6-4; d_gene: -; CDR3aa: CASSSPRGPLHF; CDR3nt: TGTGCCAGCAGTTCACCAAGGGGACCCCTCCACTTT
j_gene: TRBJ2-1; abundance: -; v_gene: TRBV9; d_gene: TRBD2; CDR3aa: CASSVDPPFTAGGLLSYNEQFF; CDR3nt: TGTGCCAGCAGCGTAGATCCCCCCTTCACAGCGGGGGGGCTTTTGTCCTACAATGAGCAGTTCTTC
j_gene: TRBJ1-2; abundance: -; v_gene: TRBV5-5; d_gene: -; CDR3aa: CASSSTGIDGYTF; CDR3nt: TGTGCCAGCAGCTCGACAGGTATCGATGGCTACACCTTC
j_gene: TRBJ1-4; abundance: -; v_gene: TRBV19; d_gene: -; CDR3aa: CATVANEKLFF; CDR3nt: TGTGCCACAGTGGCTAATGAAAAACTGTTTTTT
j_gene: TRBJ2-5; abundance: -; v_gene: TRBV7-2; d_gene: TRBD2; CDR3aa: CASSFLRGAQETQYF; CDR3nt: TGTGCCAGCAGCTTTCTGCGGGGGGCCCAAGAGACCCAGTACTTC
j_gene: TRBJ1-2; abundance: -; v_gene: TRBV5-1; d_gene: -; CDR3aa: CASSFEVNYGYTF; CDR3nt: TGCGCCAGCAGCTTTGAGGTAAACTATGGCTACACCTTC
j_gene: TRBJ1-3; abundance: -; v_gene: TRBV7-2; d_gene: -; CDR3aa: CASSLSSGSSGNTIYF; CDR3nt: TGTGCCAGCAGCTTAAGCAGTGGGTCTTCAGGGAACACCATATATTTT
j_gene: TRBJ2-7; abundance: -; v_gene: TRBV27; d_gene: TRBD2; CDR3aa: CASSALSSGSVDEQYF; CDR3nt: TGTGCCAGCAGTGCCCTGTCTAGCGGGAGCGTGGACGAGCAGTACTTC
j_gene: TRBJ1-5; abundance: -; v_gene: TRBV7-8; d_gene: -; CDR3aa: CASSLVSGYNQPQHF; CDR3nt: TGTGCCAGCAGCTTAGTATCAGGGTACAATCAGCCCCAGCATTTT
j_gene: TRBJ2-1; abundance: many; v_gene: TRBV3-1/TRBV3-2; d_gene: TRBD2; CDR3aa: CASSQVSLAGGDEQFF; CDR3nt: TGTGCCAGCAGCCAAGTTTCGCTAGCGGGAGGAGATGAGCAGTTCTTC
j_gene: TRBJ2-5; abundance: -; v_gene: TRBV2; d_gene: -; CDR3aa: CASTLQGSQETQYF; CDR3nt: TGTGCCAGCACCCTTCAGGGGTCTCAAGAGACCCAGTACTTC
j_gene: TRBJ2-6; abundance: -; v_gene: TRBV11-2; d_gene: -; CDR3aa: CASSAQTGGANVLTF; CDR3nt: TGTGCCAGCAGCGCTCAGACTGGTGGGGCCAACGTCCTGACTTTC
j_gene: TRBJ2-3; abundance: -; v_gene: TRBV6-5; d_gene: -; CDR3aa: CASSYGRTDTQYF; CDR3nt: TGTGCCAGCAGTTACGGGCGCACAGATACGCAGTATTTT
j_gene: TRBJ1-5; abundance: once; v_gene: TRBV6-6; d_gene: -; CDR3aa: CASSYSSGSNQPQHF; CDR3nt: TGTGCCAGCAGTTACTCCTCAGGGAGCAATCAGCCCCAGCATTTT